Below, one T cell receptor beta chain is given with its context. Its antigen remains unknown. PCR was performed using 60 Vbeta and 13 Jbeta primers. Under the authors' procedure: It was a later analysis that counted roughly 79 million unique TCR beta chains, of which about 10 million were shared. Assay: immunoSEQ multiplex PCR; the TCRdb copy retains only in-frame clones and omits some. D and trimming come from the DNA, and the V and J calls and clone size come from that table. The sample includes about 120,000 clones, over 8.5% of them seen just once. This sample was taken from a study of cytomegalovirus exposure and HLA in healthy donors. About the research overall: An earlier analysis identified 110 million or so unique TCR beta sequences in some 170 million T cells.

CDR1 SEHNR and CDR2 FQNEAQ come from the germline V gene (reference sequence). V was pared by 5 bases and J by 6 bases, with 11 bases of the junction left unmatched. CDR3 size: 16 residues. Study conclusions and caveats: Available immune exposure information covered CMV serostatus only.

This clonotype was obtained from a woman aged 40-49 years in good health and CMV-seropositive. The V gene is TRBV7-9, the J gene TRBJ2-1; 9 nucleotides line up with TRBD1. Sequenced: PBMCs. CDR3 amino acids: CASSPTGTGIINEQFF. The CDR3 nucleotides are TGTGCCAGCAGCCCTACCGGGACAGGGATTATCAATGAGCAGTTCTTC.